The 29 T cell receptor beta chains presented below share a single source sample, sequenced in a study of T cell changes during pregnancy in multiple sclerosis (dated by TCRdb to between 2018 and 2021). Library generation was performed with the immunoSEQ multiplex PCR assay. TCRdb limited this immuneACCESS table to in-frame rearrangements with V and J called. A share of clones is missing; checked studies link under half to unresolved V genes, and the rest is unexplained. This sample comprises some 64,000 clones, about 90% of them detected only once. The ten largest clones add up to more than 2% of the sample. The material sequenced was peripheral blood, taken in the second trimester of pregnancy. The receptors shown here come from a female donor in good health, enrolled as a control in a pregnancy study.

The genes are TRBV9 and TRBJ1-6; TRBD1 matches 9 bases. Losses at the gene ends were 10 bases for V and 5 bases for J; bases not matched to a gene: 13. Germline V gene data show CDR1 as SGDLS and CDR2 as YYNGEE. The CDR3 has 16 amino acids. DNA for the CDR3: TGTGCCCGCGGCCCCGGGACAGGGCGGCATAATTCACCCCTCCACTTT. It translates to CARGPGTGRHNSPLHF. Looking up the rest from reference TRBV9 and TRBJ1-6 gives the full variable domain: DSGVTQTPKHLITATGQRVTLRCSPRSGDLSVYWYQQSLDQGLQFLIQYYNGEERAKGNILERFSAQQFPDLHSELNLSSLELGDSALYFCARGPGTGRHNSPLHFGNGTRLTVT.

The CDR3 spells CASSAAASNYGYTF. The CDR3 bases are TGTGCCAGCAGTGCGGCAGCGAGCAACTATGGCTACACCTTC. The V gene is TRBV6-1, the J gene TRBJ1-2; D remains unclear. CDR1 is MNHNS, CDR2 SASEGT, per germline. This CDR3 comprises 14 residues. Between the trimmed V and J ends, which lost 4 bases and 2 bases, there was a span of 11 bases.

This CDR3 reads CASSLNSASSDTQYF. In DNA, the CDR3 is TGTGCCAGCAGCTTAAATAGCGCAAGCTCAGATACGCAGTATTTT. V usage is TRBV7-3 and J usage is TRBJ2-3; a possible D gene is TRBD2 (5 bases). Germline CDR1 reads SGHTA; CDR2 reads FQGTGA. Trimming took off 1 base at V and 4 bases at J, with 12 bases between the two ends. This CDR3 contains 15 residues. Complete variable domain (other parts from reference TRBV7-3 and TRBJ2-3): GAGVSQTPSNKVTEKGKYVELRCDPISGHTALYWYRQSLGQGPEFLIYFQGTGAADDSGLPNDRFFAVRPEGSVSTLKIQRTERGDSAVYLCASSLNSASSDTQYFGPGTRLTVL.

The chain carries TRBV2 and TRBJ2-3, with TRBD2 matching 15 bases. The CDR3 totals 14 residues. Per the germline V gene, CDR1 is SNHLY and CDR2 is FYNNEI. V shed 10 bases and J 7 bases; nucleotides not matched to a gene: 6. The CDR3 loop is CATRTSGGGYTQYF. CDR3 nucleotide sequence: TGTGCCACTAGGACTAGCGGGGGGGGATATACGCAGTATTTT.

The chain carries TRBV5-4 and TRBJ1-1, with a tentative D call TRBD1 (5 bases). Trimming cost V 2 bases and J 1 base, with 6 bases left between them. Germline values: CDR1 SGHNT, CDR2 YYREEE (reference sequence). CDR3 length equals 13 residues. CDR3 residues: CASSFQGNTEAFF. CDR3 nucleotide sequence: TGTGCCAGCAGCTTCCAGGGGAACACTGAAGCTTTCTTT.

The V and J genes are TRBV7-8 and TRBJ2-5, with D possibly matching TRBD1 (6 bases). CDR3 length: 15 amino acids. V was pared by 4 bases and J by 5 bases, with 17 bases between. Germline-derived CDR1 and CDR2 are SGHVS and FQNEAQ. As DNA, the CDR3 is TGTGCCAGCAGCTGGGGACACCCGGGGTATGAGACCCAGTACTTC. Translating gives CASSWGHPGYETQYF.

The chain uses TRBV29-1 and TRBJ2-7; TRBD2 is a possible D gene (6 bases). The CDR3 spans 14 residues. Trimming shortened V by 2 bases and J by 3 bases, and 14 bases separated the two germline ends. Per germline, CDR1 SQVTM and CDR2 ANQGSEA. The CDR3 nucleotides read TGCAGCGTTGAACCGCGGGGACGGAGCTACGAGCAGTACTTC. It codes for CSVEPRGRSYEQYF.

The chain carries TRBV19 and TRBJ2-1; D is undetermined. V was shortened by 4 bases and J by 6 bases, with 10 bases between the two germline ends. Germline-derived CDR1 and CDR2 are LNHDA and SQIVND (reference sequence). This CDR3 contains 13 residues. CDR3 DNA: TGTGCCAGTAGTACGGTCCTACCCAATGAGCAGTTCTTC. This codes for CASSTVLPNEQFF. Combining the CDR3 with reference TRBV19 and TRBJ2-1 gives the whole variable domain DGGITQSPKYLFRKEGQNVTLSCEQNLNHDAMYWYRQDPGQGLRLIYYSQIVNDFQKGDIAEGYSVSREKKESFPLTVTSAQKNPTAFYLCASSTVLPNEQFFGPGTRLTVL.

The J gene is TRBJ1-1, the V gene TRBV5-4; D remains unclear. V lost 0 bases and J lost 4, with 10 bases in between. The CDR3 runs 14 residues. Germline V gene lookup returns CDR1 SGHNT and CDR2 YYREEE (reference sequence). The chain's CDR3 is CASSLAAGSTEAFF. In DNA form, the CDR3 reads TGTGCCAGCAGCTTGGCTGCGGGGAGCACTGAAGCTTTCTTT. The variable domain in full, with the rest retrieved from reference TRBV5-4 and TRBJ1-1, is ETGVTQSPTHLIKTRGQQVTLRCSSQSGHNTVSWYQQALGQGPQFIFQYYREEENGRGNFPPRFSGLQFPNYSSELNVNALELDDSALYLCASSLAAGSTEAFFGQGTRLTVV.

The chain is built from TRBV9 and TRBJ2-7, with 10 bases identical to TRBD2. The CDR3 totals 14 residues. CDR1 and CDR2 (germline): SGDLS, YYNGEE. The junction had 0 bases not matched to a gene; V was cut back by 0 bases and J by 3 bases. The CDR3 DNA reads as TGTGCCAGCAGCGTAGGGACTAGCGGCTACGAGCAGTACTTC. Amino acid sequence: CASSVGTSGYEQYF.

This chain links TRBV18 with TRBJ2-6; perhaps TRBD1 as D (6 bases). Trimming pared 8 bases from V and 1 base from J, leaving 9 bases between. The CDR3 totals 14 residues. CDR1 and CDR2 (germline): KGHSH, LQKENI. In DNA form, the CDR3 reads TGTGCCAGCCGACAGGCATCTGGGGCCAACGTCCTGACTTTC. Its translation: CASRQASGANVLTF.

V gene TRBV19 combines with J gene TRBJ2-3; 7 nucleotides line up with TRBD1. The CDR3 is 16 residues long. CDR1 and CDR2 (germline): LNHDA, SQIVND (reference sequence). The J segment lost 2 bases and the V segment lost 8 bases, leaving 13 bases of the junction unmatched. In DNA form, the CDR3 reads TGTGCCAGTGACTATAGGACAGGTCACAACACAGATACGCAGTATTTT. Protein product: CASDYRTGHNTDTQYF.

V usage is TRBV6-6 and J usage is TRBJ2-3; D might be TRBD2 (7 bases). CDR3 length: 15 amino acids. Per germline, CDR1 MNHNY and CDR2 SVGAGI (reference sequence). The CDR3 loop is CAGGGGGGRTDTQYF. For the CDR3, the DNA is TGTGCAGGGGGTGGGGGGGGCGGACGCACAGATACGCAGTATTTT.

The rearrangement links TRBV6-1 to TRBJ2-7; 15 bases align to TRBD2. The CDR3 contains 18 residues. Germline lookup yields CDR1 MNHNS and CDR2 SASEGT. V trimming: 2 bases; J trimming: 4 bases; junction bases outside the gene matches: 9. The CDR3 bases are TGTGCCAGCAGTGAACTAGGACTAGCGGGAGGGGTGCCTTACGAGCAGTACTTC. Translation gives CASSELGLAGGVPYEQYF.

About this clone itself: One end of the junction does not line up with germline, which may come from a read error. This chain joins TRBV7-7 and TRBJ2-5; 8 bases agree with TRBD1. Per the germline V gene, CDR1 is SSHAT and CDR2 is FNYEAQ (reference sequence). The CDR3 runs 14 residues. The CDR3 region has the DNA TGTGCTAGCAGCCCCCAGGGGGCCGGGGAGACCCAGTACTTC. This codes for CASSPQGAGETQYF. The whole variable domain, filled in from reference TRBV7-7 and TRBJ2-5, reads GAGVSQSPRYKVTKRGQDVTLRCDPISSHATLYWYQQALGQGPEFLTYFNYEAQPDKSGLPSDRFSAERPEGSISTLTIQRTEQRDSAMYRCASSPQGAGETQYFGPGTRLLVL.

The chain combines TRBV7-2 with TRBJ1-2; maybe TRBD1 (5 bases). Germline values: CDR1 SGHTA, CDR2 FQGNSA. This CDR3 contains 14 residues. V lost 8 bases to trimming and J lost 8 bases, with 21 bases between them. The CDR3 region is CASALGQGNKGYTF. The CDR3 bases are TGTGCCAGCGCACTTGGGCAGGGAAATAAGGGCTACACCTTC.

This clone was found once. The chain recombines TRBV18 with TRBJ2-5; 8 nucleotides align to TRBD2. The trim removed 6 bases at V and 1 base at J, leaving 7 bases unmatched. The V gene's germline CDR1 is KGHSH and CDR2 LQKENI. The CDR3 loop spans 15 amino acids. The CDR3: CASSGIAGLQETQYF. In nucleotides, the CDR3 is TGTGCCAGCTCCGGCATAGCGGGACTCCAAGAGACCCAGTACTTC. The full variable domain, in which reference TRBV18 and TRBJ2-5 provide the parts outside the CDR3, is NAGVMQNPRHLVRRRGQEARLRCSPMKGHSHVYWYRQLPEEGLKFMVYLQKENIIDESGMPKERFSAEFPKEGPSILRIQQVVRGDSAAYFCASSGIAGLQETQYFGPGTRLLVL.

The chain is built from TRBV7-9 and TRBJ2-1, with D possibly being TRBD2 (5 bases). The length of the CDR3 is 12 residues. The germline V gene has CDR1 SEHNR and CDR2 FQNEAQ (reference sequence). Deletions cut 5 bases from V and 6 bases from J, with 8 bases between. DNA of the CDR3: TGTGCCAGCAGCCCGGGGTTCAATGAGCAGTTCTTC. This translates into CASSPGFNEQFF.

The chain joins TRBV28 to TRBJ2-7; a possible D gene is TRBD1 (6 bases). V was shortened by 2 bases and J by 6 bases, with 23 bases between the two germline ends. This CDR3 is 17 amino acids long. Germline-derived CDR1 and CDR2 are MDHEN and SYDVKM. The CDR3 region is CASSLIRVGAAPSEQYF. As DNA, the CDR3 is TGTGCCAGCAGTTTAATTAGGGTGGGGGCTGCTCCGTCCGAGCAGTACTTC.

The CDR3 spells CASSLQGTMNTEAFF. DNA of the CDR3: TGTGCCAGCAGTTTACAGGGCACCATGAACACTGAAGCTTTCTTT. This chain links TRBV27 with TRBJ1-1; a possible D gene is TRBD1 (5 bases). Germline CDR1 and CDR2: MNHEY and SMNVEV (reference sequence). This CDR3 contains 15 residues. V dropped 2 bases and J dropped 0 bases, with 10 bases sitting between them.

V is TRBV29-1 and J is TRBJ2-7; a weak D match, TRBD1 (6 bases). This CDR3 spans 15 amino acids. Germline CDR1 reads SQVTM; CDR2 reads ANQGSEA. The V end lost 1 base, the J end lost 7 bases, and 20 bases lay between the germline ends. The CDR3 loop is CSVEGKAGVRWEQYF. The CDR3 DNA reads as TGCAGCGTTGAAGGAAAGGCAGGGGTAAGATGGGAGCAGTACTTC.

V is TRBV28 and J is TRBJ2-1; TRBD1 matches 7 bases. The CDR3 extends over 15 amino acids. Germline V gives CDR1 MDHEN, CDR2 SYDVKM. J gave up 5 bases and V 6 bases, and 10 bases lay outside the gene matches. In DNA, the CDR3 is TGTGCCAGCAGCCCCGCCGGGACAGCGAACAATGAGCAGTTCTTC. Translated: CASSPAGTANNEQFF.

The chain links TRBV7-9 to TRBJ2-4; the D gene is possibly TRBD2 (6 bases). V shed 5 bases and J shed 1 base, with 18 bases lying between them. The CDR3 covers 17 residues. CDR1 and CDR2 (germline): SEHNR, FQNEAQ (reference sequence). The CDR3 region is CASSGGDGDGAKNIQYF. DNA for the CDR3: TGTGCCAGCAGCGGAGGGGACGGGGACGGGGCCAAAAACATTCAGTACTTC.

With regard to this clone: At one end, the junction sequence differs from germline, possibly due to a read error. Other DNA sequences in the sample encode the same CDR3. The V and J genes are TRBV6-5 and TRBJ1-2; 9 nucleotides match TRBD1. CDR3 length: 15 amino acids. CDR1 and CDR2 (germline): MNHEY, SVGAGI. CDR3 in DNA: TGCGCCAGCAGCCGACAGGGGGGCCTATACTATGGCTACACCTTC. Protein product: CASSRQGGLYYGYTF.

This chain uses TRBV6-4 with TRBJ2-3; 7 nucleotides agree with TRBD2. Per the germline V gene, CDR1 is MRHNA and CDR2 is SNTAGT. This CDR3 spans 14 amino acids. With V trimmed by 0 bases and J by 10 bases, 7 bases remained unmatched. CDR3 sequence: CASSDSYGLGAQYF. CDR3 coding DNA: TGTGCCAGCAGTGACTCGTATGGACTAGGAGCGCAGTATTTT.

The sample holds a few counts of this clone. This rearrangement joins TRBV2 to TRBJ1-2; 10 nucleotides agree with TRBD1. This CDR3 has 16 amino acids. Trimming took 7 bases from V and 6 from J; bases not matched to a gene: 14. Germline V gene sequence: CDR1 SNHLY, CDR2 FYNNEI. The CDR3 DNA reads TGTGCCAGCAACCACGTAATGTTGGGGACAGGGGATGGCTACACCTTC. This translates into CASNHVMLGTGDGYTF.

The rearrangement joins TRBV28 to TRBJ2-7; 7 nucleotides match TRBD2. CDR1 is MDHEN and CDR2 is SYDVKM in the germline V gene. This CDR3 contains 14 residues. J gave up 2 bases and V 5 bases, and 6 bases lay outside the gene matches. The CDR3 sequence: CASSVGGGPYEQYF. DNA for the CDR3: TGTGCCAGCAGTGTTGGGGGAGGGCCCTACGAGCAGTACTTC.

The chain carries TRBV2 and TRBJ1-1; D call uncertain. Per the germline V gene, CDR1 is SNHLY and CDR2 is FYNNEI. This CDR3 has 11 residues. The germline V and J ends were trimmed by 10 bases and 3 bases, with 9 bases remaining between them. Here the CDR3 reads CATKPDTEAFF. In DNA form, the CDR3 reads TGTGCCACCAAACCGGACACTGAAGCTTTCTTT.

The J gene is TRBJ2-3, the V gene TRBV21-1; the D call TRBD2 from the table was never checked on the DNA. TRBV21-1 is termed a pseudogene. This CDR3 has 16 residues. DNA for the CDR3: TGTGCCAGCAGCAAAGTATGCGGGGGAAACACAGATACGCAGTATTTT. Translation gives CASSKVCGGNTDTQYF.